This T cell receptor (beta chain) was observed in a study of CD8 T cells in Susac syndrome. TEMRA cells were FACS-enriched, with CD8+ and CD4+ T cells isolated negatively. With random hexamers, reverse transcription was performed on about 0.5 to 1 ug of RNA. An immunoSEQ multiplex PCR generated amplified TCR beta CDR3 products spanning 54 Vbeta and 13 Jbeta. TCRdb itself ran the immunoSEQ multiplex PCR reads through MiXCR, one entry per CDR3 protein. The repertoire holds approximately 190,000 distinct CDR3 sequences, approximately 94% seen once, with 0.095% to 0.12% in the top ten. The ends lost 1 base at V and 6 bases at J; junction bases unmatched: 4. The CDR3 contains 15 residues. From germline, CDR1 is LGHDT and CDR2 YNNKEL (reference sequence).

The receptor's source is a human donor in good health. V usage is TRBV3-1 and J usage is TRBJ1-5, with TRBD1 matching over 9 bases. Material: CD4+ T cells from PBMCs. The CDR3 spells CASSQAGQGIQPQHF. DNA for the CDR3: TGTGCCAGCAGCCAAGCGGGACAGGGAATTCAGCCCCAGCATTTT. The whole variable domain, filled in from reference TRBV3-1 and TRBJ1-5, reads DTAVSQTPKYLVTQMGNDKSIKCEQNLGHDTMYWYKQDSKKFLKIMFSYNNKELIINETVPNRFSPKSPDKAHLNLHINSLELGDSAVYFCASSQAGQGIQPQHFGDGTRLSIL.